This T cell receptor (beta chain) was recorded in a study of shared clonotypes between healthy human individuals. Study overall: For every donor, three CD4 naive, three CD4 memory, two CD8 naive and one CD8 memory plates were used.

Every immunoSEQ plate was one replicate of a subset's evenly spread DNA. Libraries were prepared by immunoSEQ multiplex PCR; TCRdb keeps only in-frame clonotypes and omits some of them. This sample has roughly 1.5 million clones, with approximately 98% found just once. The ends were cut back, 5 bases at V and 0 bases at J, with 12 bases in the middle. The germline gives CDR1 LNHDA, CDR2 SQIVND (reference sequence). There are 15 residues in the CDR3. Donors included only healthy HIV-negative adults lacking recent acute infections or vaccinations. The CD4+ fraction was divided into a CD45RA+ naive subset and a CD45RA-negative memory subset.

The source material was naive CD4+ T cells sorted from blood. The subset denotes: CD45RA+ positively selected. The rearrangement joins TRBV19 to TRBJ2-3; D remains ambiguous. The sequence was collected from a man younger than 40 in good health. This CDR3 is CASSRETASTDTQYF. In DNA form, the CDR3 reads TGTGCCAGTAGTCGCGAGACCGCTAGCACAGATACGCAGTATTTT.